This T cell receptor (beta chain) comes out of a study of cytomegalovirus exposure and HLA in healthy donors. Germline V gene sequence: CDR1 SGHRS, CDR2 YFSETQ. J was trimmed by 4 bases and V by 4 bases; bases with no gene match: 10. The CDR3 spans 16 residues. 13 Jbeta primers and 60 Vbeta primers were used for the PCR. Profiling relied on immunoSEQ multiplex PCR, and the TCRdb table lists in-frame clones only, not all of them. The sample shows approximately 190,000 clones, roughly 80% of them seen only once. The gene calls are TRBV5-1 and TRBJ2-3; 9 bases align to TRBD1. This TCR was recovered from a man aged 50-59 years in good health and CMV-seronegative. The sample taken for sequencing was PBMCs. Here the CDR3 DNA reads TGCGCCAGCAGCACTGCCCCGGGACAGGGCTCAGATACGCAGTATTTT. This codes for CASSTAPGQGSDTQYF. The whole variable domain, remainder taken from reference TRBV5-1 and TRBJ2-3, is KAGVTQTPRYLIKTRGQQVTLSCSPISGHRSVSWYQQTPGQGLQFLFEYFSETQRNKGNFPGRFSGRQFSNSRSEMNVSTLELGDSALYLCASSTAPGQGSDTQYFGPGTRLTVL.